This TCR beta chain is from a study of OX40 agonist ivuxolimab in advanced cancers. Looking at the study overall: The costimulatory receptor OX40 (CD134) was targeted by ivuxolimab, a fully human IgG2 agonistic monoclonal antibody. Intravenous ivuxolimab was administered to patients every 2 weeks at six dose levels: 0.01, 0.1, 0.3, 1.5, 3 and 10 mg/kg. Of the roughly 51 dose-escalation patients, hepatocellular carcinoma was present in around 20, melanoma in approximately 15, renal cell carcinoma in 9 and head and neck cancer in 9. In the dose-escalation cohort, over 65% of patients were male, and the mean age was approximately 64 years, with a range of about 23 to 80. Patients were allowed to have had prior anti-PD-1, anti-PD-L1 or anti-CTLA-4 therapy, and 40% of the dose-escalation patients had been treated with checkpoint inhibitors. Partial responses occurred in three dose-escalation patients: two with cutaneous melanoma and one with hepatocellular carcinoma. The point of sequencing TCRbeta in the periphery was to test whether ivuxolimab changed TCR sequence diversity and drove clonal T-cell expansion. The paper describes the monotherapy dose-escalation part (N of about 55 patients) of the phase I trial of ivuxolimab. Study-wide conclusions, independent of this receptor: At doses from 0.1 to 3.0 mg/kg, clonal expansion was seen in both CD4+ and CD8+ blood T cells between baseline and week 6. In partial responders in the 0.1-3.0 mg/kg groups, normalized peripheral clonal expansion was found to be among the lowest, especially among CD8+ T cells. Low levels of normalized T-cell clonal expansion were also seen in some patients who did not respond. After ivuxolimab, CD8+ T cells had more expanded clones than CD4+ T cells on average. Which antigens the clonally expanded peripheral T cells were specific for was not determined.

For sequencing of the TCRbeta CDR3 region, genomic DNA was extracted from the sorted cells. TCRbeta CDR3 regions were sequenced using the immunoSEQ Assay. What TCRdb holds here is the immuneACCESS table cut down to in-frame rearrangements. Part of the clones is not present; checked against another copy, under half of the missing clones reflect an unresolved V gene, and the others are unexplained. This sample lists around 68,000 clones; 75% to 95% were detected once. The top ten hold more than 1% of the sample. Of note for this clone: It has no known antigen specificity. Base qualities are not at hand, and no much larger clone is one base apart.

The CDR3 contains 12 residues, cysteine and phenylalanine counted. Here the CDR3 DNA is all that survives: 36 bases in frame from base 1. As encoded in the germline V gene, CDR1 is SGHDN while CDR2 is FVKESK. Trimming removed 4 bases from V and 0 bases from J, leaving 4 bases between the germline ends. Patients with a history of autoimmune disease or receiving systemic immunosuppression were excluded from the trial. In every dose cohort, peripheral blood was drawn for TCR sequencing at baseline, cycle 4 day 1, and cycle 7 day 1. The samples were taken from a phase I, first-in-human, multicenter, open-label dose-escalation trial of ivuxolimab. The trial enrolled adults with locally advanced or metastatic head and neck squamous cell, hepatocellular, melanoma or renal cell carcinoma. Before TCR sequencing, CD4+ and CD8+ T cells were separately sorted from peripheral blood.

The chain is assembled from TRBV14 and TRBJ2-7; no D gene can be assigned with confidence. The sample here was CD4+ or CD8+ T cells sorted from blood, taken in a trial of the OX40 agonist ivuxolimab. This clonotype was obtained from an adult with an advanced solid tumor such as melanoma, head and neck, liver or kidney cancer. The nucleotide sequence reads as follows: TGTGCCAGCAGCCTCACCTCCTACGAGCAGTACTTC. Its protein reads: CASSLTSYEQYF.